This T cell receptor (beta chain) was recovered during a study of CD8+ T cells in alopecia areata. Germline CDR1 SGHVS, CDR2 FQNEAQ. V lost 2 bases and J 8 bases, leaving 10 bases between the germline ends. The CDR3 is 13 amino acids. cDNA prepared by RNA extraction and subsequent reverse transcription served as the template for sequencing. The assay was immunoSEQ multiplex PCR, and TCRdb's table has in-frame clones only and misses some. The sample records about 180,000 clones, 63% being singletons. V gene TRBV7-8 combines with J gene TRBJ2-1; tentatively, D is TRBD1 or TRBD2 (6 bases each). The sequence was obtained from a human donor with alopecia areata. The sample here was CD4+ T cells sorted from blood, taken at week 0. As DNA, the CDR3 is TGTGCCAGCAGCTTAATGGGGGGCCATGAGCAGTTCTTC. Translation: CASSLMGGHEQFF.